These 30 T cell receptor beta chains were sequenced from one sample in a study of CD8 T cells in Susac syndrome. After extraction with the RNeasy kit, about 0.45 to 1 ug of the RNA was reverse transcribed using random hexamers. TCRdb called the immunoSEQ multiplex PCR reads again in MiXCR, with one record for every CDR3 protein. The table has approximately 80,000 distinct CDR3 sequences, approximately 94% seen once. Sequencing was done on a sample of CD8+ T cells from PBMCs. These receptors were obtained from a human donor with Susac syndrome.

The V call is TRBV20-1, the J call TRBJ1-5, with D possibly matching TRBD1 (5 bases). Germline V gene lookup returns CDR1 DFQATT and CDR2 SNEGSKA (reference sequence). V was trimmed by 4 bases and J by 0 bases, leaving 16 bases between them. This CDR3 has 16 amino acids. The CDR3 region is CSAMERGVNSNQPQHF. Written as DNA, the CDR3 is TGCAGTGCTATGGAGCGAGGGGTCAATAGCAATCAGCCCCAGCATTTT.

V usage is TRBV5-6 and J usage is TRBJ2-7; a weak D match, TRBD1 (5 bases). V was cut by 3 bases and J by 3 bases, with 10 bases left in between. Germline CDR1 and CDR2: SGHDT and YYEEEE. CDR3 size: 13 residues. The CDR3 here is CASSYQGNYEQYF. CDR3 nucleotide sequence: TGTGCCAGCAGCTACCAGGGTAACTACGAGCAGTACTTC.

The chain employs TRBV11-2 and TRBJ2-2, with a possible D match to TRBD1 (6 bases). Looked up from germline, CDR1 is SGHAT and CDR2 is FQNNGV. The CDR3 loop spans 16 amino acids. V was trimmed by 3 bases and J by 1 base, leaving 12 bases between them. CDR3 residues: CASSFFRTVNTGELFF. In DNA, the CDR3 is TGTGCCAGCAGCTTTTTCCGGACAGTGAACACCGGGGAGCTGTTTTTT.

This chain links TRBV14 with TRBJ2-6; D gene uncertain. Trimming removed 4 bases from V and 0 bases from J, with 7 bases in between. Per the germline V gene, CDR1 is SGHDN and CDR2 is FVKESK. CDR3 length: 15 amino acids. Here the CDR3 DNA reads TGTGCCAGCAGCCCCTGGGTCTCTGGGGCCAACGTCCTGACTTTC. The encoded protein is CASSPWVSGANVLTF.

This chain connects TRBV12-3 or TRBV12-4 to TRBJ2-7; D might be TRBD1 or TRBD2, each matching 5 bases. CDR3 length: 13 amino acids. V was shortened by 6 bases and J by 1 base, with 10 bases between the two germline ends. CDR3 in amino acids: CASRRGDSYEQYF. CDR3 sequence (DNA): TGTGCCAGCAGGAGAGGGGATTCCTACGAGCAGTACTTC.

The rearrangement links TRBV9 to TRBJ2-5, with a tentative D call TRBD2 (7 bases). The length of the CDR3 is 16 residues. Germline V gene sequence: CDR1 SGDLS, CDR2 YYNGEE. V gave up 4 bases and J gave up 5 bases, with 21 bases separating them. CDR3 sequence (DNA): TGTGCCAGCAGCCCTTACTCTGGGGGGGCCAGGGAGACCCAGTACTTC. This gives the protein CASSPYSGGARETQYF.

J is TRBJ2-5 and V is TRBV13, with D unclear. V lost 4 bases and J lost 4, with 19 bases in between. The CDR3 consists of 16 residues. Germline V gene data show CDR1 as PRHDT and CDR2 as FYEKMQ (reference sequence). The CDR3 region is CASSSRSGPGRETQYF. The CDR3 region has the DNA TGTGCCAGCAGCTCCAGGAGTGGCCCAGGCCGAGAGACCCAGTACTTC.

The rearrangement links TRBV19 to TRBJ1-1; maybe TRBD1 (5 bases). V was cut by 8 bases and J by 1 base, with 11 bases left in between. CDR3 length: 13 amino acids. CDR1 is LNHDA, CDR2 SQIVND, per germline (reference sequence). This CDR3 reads CASGGRQNTEAFF. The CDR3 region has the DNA TGTGCCAGTGGGGGACGTCAGAACACTGAAGCTTTCTTT.

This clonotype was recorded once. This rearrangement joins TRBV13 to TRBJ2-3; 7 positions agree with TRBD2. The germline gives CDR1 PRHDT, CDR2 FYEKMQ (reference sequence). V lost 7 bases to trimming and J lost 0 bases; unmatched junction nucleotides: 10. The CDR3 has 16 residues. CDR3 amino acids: CASNPASGVSTDTQYF. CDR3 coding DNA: TGTGCCAGCAACCCCGCGAGCGGGGTAAGCACAGATACGCAGTATTTT.

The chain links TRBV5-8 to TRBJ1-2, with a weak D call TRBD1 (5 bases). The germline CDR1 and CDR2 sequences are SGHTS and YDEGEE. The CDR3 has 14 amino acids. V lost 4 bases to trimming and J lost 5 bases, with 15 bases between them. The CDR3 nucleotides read TGTGCCAGCAGCCTCCGGAGGGACCCTTATGGCTACACCTTC. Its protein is CASSLRRDPYGYTF.

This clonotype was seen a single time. The CDR3 loop reads CAWDTGSYGYTF. CDR3 sequence (DNA): TGTGCCTGGGATACAGGGTCCTATGGCTACACCTTC. This chain links TRBV30 with TRBJ1-2; TRBD1 might be the D (6 bases). Between the trimmed V and J ends, which lost 5 bases and 4 bases, there was a span of 11 bases. The germline CDR1 and CDR2 sequences are GTSNPN and SVGIG (reference sequence). This CDR3 spans 12 amino acids.

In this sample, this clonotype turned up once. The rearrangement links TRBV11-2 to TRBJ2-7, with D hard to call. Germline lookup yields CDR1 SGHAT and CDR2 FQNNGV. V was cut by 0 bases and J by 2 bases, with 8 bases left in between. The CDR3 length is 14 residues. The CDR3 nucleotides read TGTGCCAGCAGCTTAGATGCAGTCACCTACGAGCAGTACTTC. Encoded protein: CASSLDAVTYEQYF.

The CDR3 region has the DNA TGTGCCAGCATCTTTCCCGCAGGGCCCTATGGCTACACCTTC. As protein: CASIFPAGPYGYTF. The genes are TRBV5-5 and TRBJ1-2; the D gene is possibly TRBD1 (5 bases). Per the germline V gene, CDR1 is SGHKS and CDR2 is YYEKEE (reference sequence). Deletions cut 6 bases from V and 4 bases from J, with 16 bases between. The CDR3 consists of 14 residues.

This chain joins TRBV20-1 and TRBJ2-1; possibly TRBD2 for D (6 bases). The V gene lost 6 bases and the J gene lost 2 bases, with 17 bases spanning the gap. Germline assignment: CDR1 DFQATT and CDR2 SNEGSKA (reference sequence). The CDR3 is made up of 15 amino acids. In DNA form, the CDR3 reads TGCAGTGCCACCTACGGACGGAGGGCCTACAATGAGCAGTTCTTC. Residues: CSATYGRRAYNEQFF.

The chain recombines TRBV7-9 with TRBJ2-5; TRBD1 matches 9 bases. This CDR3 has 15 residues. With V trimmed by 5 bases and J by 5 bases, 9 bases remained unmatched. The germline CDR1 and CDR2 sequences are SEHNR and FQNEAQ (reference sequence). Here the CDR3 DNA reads TGTGCCAGCAGCCCCTGGGACAGGGATGCGGAGACCCAGTACTTC. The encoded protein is CASSPWDRDAETQYF.

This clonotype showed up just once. The CDR3 region has the DNA TGTGCCAGCGGATCCTTACTAGCCAATGAGCAGTTCTTC. Amino acids: CASGSLLANEQFF. The rearrangement joins TRBV2 to TRBJ2-1, with TRBD2 as a possible D gene (6 bases). Trimming took 8 bases from V and 6 from J, leaving 14 bases between them. Germline V lookup: CDR1 SNHLY, CDR2 FYNNEI. The CDR3 contains 13 residues. Variable domain in full (rest from reference TRBV2 and TRBJ2-1): EPEVTQTPSHQVTQMGQEVILRCVPISNHLYFYWYRQILGQKVEFLVSFYNNEISEKSEIFDDQFSVERPDGSNFTLKIRSTKLEDSAMYFCASGSLLANEQFFGPGTRLTVL.

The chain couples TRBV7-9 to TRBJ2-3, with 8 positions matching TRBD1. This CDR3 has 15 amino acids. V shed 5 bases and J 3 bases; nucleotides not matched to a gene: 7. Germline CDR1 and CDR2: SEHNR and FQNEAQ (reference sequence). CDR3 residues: CASSRQGSNTDTQYF. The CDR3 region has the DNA TGTGCCAGCAGCCGACAGGGGAGCAATACAGATACGCAGTATTTT.

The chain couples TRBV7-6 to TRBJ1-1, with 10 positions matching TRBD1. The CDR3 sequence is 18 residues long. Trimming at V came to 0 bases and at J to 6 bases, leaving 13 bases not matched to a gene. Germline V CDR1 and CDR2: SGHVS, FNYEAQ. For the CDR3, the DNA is TGTGCCAGCAGCTTAGCTACAAGGGACAGGGGAAAAGGGCCTGAAGCTTTCTTT. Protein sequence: CASSLATRDRGKGPEAFF.

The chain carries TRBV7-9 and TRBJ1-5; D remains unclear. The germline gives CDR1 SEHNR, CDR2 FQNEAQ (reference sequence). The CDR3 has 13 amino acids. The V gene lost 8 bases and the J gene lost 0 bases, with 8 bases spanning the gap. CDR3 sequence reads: CASAEDSNQPQHF. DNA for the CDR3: TGTGCCAGCGCCGAGGATAGCAATCAGCCCCAGCATTTT.

CDR3 amino acids: CASSQNPTLHEQYF. Written as DNA, the CDR3 is TGCGCCAGCAGCCAAAACCCGACTCTGCACGAGCAGTACTTC. The rearrangement links TRBV4-1 to TRBJ2-7; no firm D call. Germline assignment: CDR1 MGHRA and CDR2 YSYEKL. The CDR3 runs 14 residues. Trimming took 2 bases from V and 5 from J, leaving 13 bases between them.

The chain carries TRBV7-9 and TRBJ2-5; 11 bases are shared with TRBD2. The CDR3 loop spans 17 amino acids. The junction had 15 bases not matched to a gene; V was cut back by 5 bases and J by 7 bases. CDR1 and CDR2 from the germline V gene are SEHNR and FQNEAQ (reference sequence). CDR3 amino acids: CASSATSGGPLKGTQYF. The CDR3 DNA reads TGTGCCAGCAGCGCAACTAGCGGGGGCCCTCTTAAGGGGACCCAGTACTTC.

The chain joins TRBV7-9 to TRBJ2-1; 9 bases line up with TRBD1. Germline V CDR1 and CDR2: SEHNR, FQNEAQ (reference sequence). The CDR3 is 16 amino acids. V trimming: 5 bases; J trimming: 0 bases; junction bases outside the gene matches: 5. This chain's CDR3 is CASSGGQGDSYNEQFF. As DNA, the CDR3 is TGTGCCAGCAGCGGGGGACAGGGCGACTCCTACAATGAGCAGTTCTTC.

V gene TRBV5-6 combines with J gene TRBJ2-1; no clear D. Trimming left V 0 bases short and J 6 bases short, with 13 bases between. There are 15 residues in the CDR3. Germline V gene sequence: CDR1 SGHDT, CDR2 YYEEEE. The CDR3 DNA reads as TGTGCCAGCAGCTTGGGAGGCCTCCTGGGCAATGAGCAGTTCTTC. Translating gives CASSLGGLLGNEQFF.

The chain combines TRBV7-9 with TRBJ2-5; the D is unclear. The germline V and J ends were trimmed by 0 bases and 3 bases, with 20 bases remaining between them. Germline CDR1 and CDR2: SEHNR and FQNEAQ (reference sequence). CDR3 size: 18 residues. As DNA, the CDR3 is TGTGCCAGCAGCTTAGCTGCCCGCCATTACCGCCTCGAAGAGACCCAGTACTTC. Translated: CASSLAARHYRLEETQYF.

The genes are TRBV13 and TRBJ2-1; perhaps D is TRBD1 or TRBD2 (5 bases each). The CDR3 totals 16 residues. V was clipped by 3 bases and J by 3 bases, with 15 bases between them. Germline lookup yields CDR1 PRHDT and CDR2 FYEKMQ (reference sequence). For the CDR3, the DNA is TGTGCCAGCAGCTTGGGGGTCGGAGGAAGCTACAATGAGCAGTTCTTC. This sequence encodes CASSLGVGGSYNEQFF.

The DNA for the CDR3 is TGTGCCAGCAGTTTGGGGGGGGACTATGGCTACACCTTC. Amino acids: CASSLGGDYGYTF. This chain uses TRBV27 with TRBJ1-2; TRBD1 might be the D (5 bases). The V gene lost 3 bases and the J gene lost 3 bases, with 8 bases spanning the gap. The germline gives CDR1 MNHEY, CDR2 SMNVEV (reference sequence). The CDR3 consists of 13 residues.

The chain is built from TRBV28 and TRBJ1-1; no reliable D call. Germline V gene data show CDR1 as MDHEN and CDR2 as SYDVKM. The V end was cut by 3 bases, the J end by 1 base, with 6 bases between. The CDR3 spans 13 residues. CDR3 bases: TGTGCCAGCAGTTTCATGGGGAACACTGAAGCTTTCTTT. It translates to CASSFMGNTEAFF.

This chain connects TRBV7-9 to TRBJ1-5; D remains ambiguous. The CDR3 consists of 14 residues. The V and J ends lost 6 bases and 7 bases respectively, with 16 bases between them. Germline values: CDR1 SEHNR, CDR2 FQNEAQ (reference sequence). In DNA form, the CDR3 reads TGTGCCAGCAGACCCATTAGCGGTCTCCAGCCCCAGCATTTT. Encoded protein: CASRPISGLQPQHF.

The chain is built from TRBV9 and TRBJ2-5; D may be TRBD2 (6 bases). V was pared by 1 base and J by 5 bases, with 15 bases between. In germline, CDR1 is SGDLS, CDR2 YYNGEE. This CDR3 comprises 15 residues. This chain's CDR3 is CASSVSAGLLETQYF. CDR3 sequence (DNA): TGTGCCAGCAGCGTATCGGCGGGGCTCCTCGAGACCCAGTACTTC. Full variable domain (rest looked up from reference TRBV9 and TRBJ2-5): DSGVTQTPKHLITATGQRVTLRCSPRSGDLSVYWYQQSLDQGLQFLIQYYNGEERAKGNILERFSAQQFPDLHSELNLSSLELGDSALYFCASSVSAGLLETQYFGPGTRLLVL.

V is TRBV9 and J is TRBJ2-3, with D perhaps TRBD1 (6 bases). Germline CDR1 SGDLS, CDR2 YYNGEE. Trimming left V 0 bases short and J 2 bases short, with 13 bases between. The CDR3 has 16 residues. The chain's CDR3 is CASSVELRGTTDTQYF. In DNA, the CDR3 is TGTGCCAGCAGCGTAGAATTGAGGGGGACCACAGATACGCAGTATTTT. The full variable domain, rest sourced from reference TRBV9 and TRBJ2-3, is DSGVTQTPKHLITATGQRVTLRCSPRSGDLSVYWYQQSLDQGLQFLIQYYNGEERAKGNILERFSAQQFPDLHSELNLSSLELGDSALYFCASSVELRGTTDTQYFGPGTRLTVL.